These 10 T cell receptor beta chains came from one sample sequenced in a study of blood T cell repertoires in COVID-19. Assay: immunoSEQ multiplex PCR; the TCRdb copy retains only in-frame clones and omits some. The sample includes about 340,000 clones, around 91% of them seen just once. Sample: peripheral blood. The source is a young woman who had recovered from COVID-19.

Only one count was recorded for this clone. The V and J genes are TRBV5-5 and TRBJ1-2; 11 bases line up with TRBD1. After removal of 4 bases from V and 8 bases from J, the junction contained 10 bases not matched to a gene. This CDR3 has 15 amino acids. Per germline, CDR1 SGHKS and CDR2 YYEKEE (reference sequence). CDR3 loop: CASSLGQGAVLGYTF. In DNA, the CDR3 is TGTGCCAGCAGCCTAGGACAGGGGGCTGTCCTGGGCTACACCTTC.

This rearrangement joins TRBV13 to TRBJ2-3; 16 bases match TRBD2. CDR1 and CDR2 (germline): PRHDT, FYEKMQ (reference sequence). The CDR3 is 18 residues long. With 4 bases clipped from V and 4 bases from J, the junction kept 8 bases outside the gene matches. CDR3 residues: CASSYGTSGRARADTQYF. For the CDR3, the DNA is TGTGCCAGCAGCTACGGGACTAGCGGGAGGGCCAGGGCAGATACGCAGTATTTT.

The rearrangement links TRBV9 to TRBJ2-7; 9 bases are a match to TRBD2. Germline loops: CDR1 SGDLS, CDR2 YYNGEE. The CDR3 is 17 residues long. Unmatched junction bases numbered 17, after V lost 3 bases and J lost 7 bases. The CDR3 coding sequence is TGTGCCAGCAGCGGGGAAAAGGGAGGCGGGAGGGCCGAGGAGCAGTACGTC. It specifies CASSGEKGGGRAEEQYV.

The chain is built from TRBV12-3 or TRBV12-4 and TRBJ1-1, with D perhaps TRBD1 (6 bases). Trimming removed 2 bases at V and 6 bases at J, with 10 bases between. This CDR3 comprises 13 residues. In DNA form, the CDR3 reads TGTGCCAGCAGTTTAAAAGGGGGAGCTGAAGCTTTCTTT. Translating gives CASSLKGGAEAFF.

To note about this clone: A much larger clone lies a single base off, so this may be a read error. This chain joins TRBV6-5 and TRBJ1-5; 8 nucleotides match TRBD1. With V trimmed by 6 bases and J by 2 bases, 0 bases remained unmatched. The CDR3 consists of 13 residues. CDR1 and CDR2 from the germline V gene are MNHEY and SVGAGI. CDR3 in amino acids: CASRGQGNQPQHF. CDR3 nucleotides: TGTGCCAGCAGGGGACAGGGCAATCAGCCCCAGCATTTT.

This clone was seen a few times. The J gene is TRBJ1-1, the V gene TRBV7-9, with 8 bases identical to TRBD1. Germline V lookup: CDR1 SEHNR, CDR2 FQNEAQ (reference sequence). Unmatched junction bases numbered 8, after V lost 5 bases and J lost 0 bases. CDR3 length: 16 residues. The CDR3 region is CASSIPGGGVNTEAFF. CDR3 DNA: TGTGCCAGCAGCATACCAGGGGGCGGGGTGAACACTGAAGCTTTCTTT.

As regards this clone: Its ends do not fully match the called genes, so a read error is possible. This rearrangement joins TRBV27 to TRBJ2-2; D perhaps matches TRBD1 (6 bases). The germline V gene has CDR1 MNHEY and CDR2 SMNVEV (reference sequence). The CDR3 contains 15 residues. Here the CDR3 DNA reads TGTGCCAGCAGTTTACAGGGGCTGAACGCCGGGGAGCTGTTTTTT. As protein: CASSLQGLNAGELFF.

The rearrangement uses TRBV19 and TRBJ2-1, with 8 bases that match TRBD2. This CDR3 has 15 amino acids. Germline CDR1 LNHDA, CDR2 SQIVND (reference sequence). The junction had 5 bases not matched to a gene; V was cut back by 1 base and J by 6 bases. The CDR3 DNA reads as TGTGCCAGTAGTATAGCGGGAGGGCTAGGCAATGAGCAGTTCTTC. Residues: CASSIAGGLGNEQFF.

The rearrangement uses TRBV7-9 and TRBJ2-5, with D perhaps TRBD1 (6 bases). This CDR3 is 15 amino acids long. Trimming removed 2 bases at V and 1 base at J, with 11 bases between. Germline-derived CDR1 and CDR2 are SEHNR and FQNEAQ (reference sequence). CDR3: CASSLTGTSQETQYF. CDR3 bases: TGTGCCAGCAGCTTAACCGGGACATCCCAAGAGACCCAGTACTTC.

The rearrangement links TRBV28 to TRBJ2-3; 8 nucleotides align to TRBD1. The CDR3 spans 14 residues. V dropped 4 bases and J dropped 11; count of bases not matched to a gene: 11. The germline V gene encodes CDR1 MDHEN and CDR2 SYDVKM. The CDR3 nucleotides read TGTGCCAGCAGTTATCTACAGGGGGTTTCGAGGCAGTATTTT. It specifies CASSYLQGVSRQYF.